A selection of T cell receptor beta chains follows, all from one sample in a study of cytomegalovirus exposure and HLA in healthy donors. Assay used: immunoSEQ multiplex PCR; TCRdb lists only in-frame clones, some missing. The profile covers approximately 170,000 clones, with over 65% appearing a single time and less than 0.9% taken by the ten largest. The source material was PBMCs. These receptors came from a female donor in good health and CMV-seronegative. Both conserved end residues are part of each CDR3. The D gene is left open where the match is weak. A clone size is listed for some rows: how often the clone was seen (once, few, many), or a class if it is expanded.

size: NA
V: TRBV4-3
J: TRBJ1-6
D: NA
DNA: TGCGCCAGCAGCCAAGATGCCAGGGCGAATTCACCCCTCCACTTT
CDR3: CASSQDARANSPLHF

size: NA
V: TRBV18
J: TRBJ1-4
D: TRBD1
DNA: TGTGCCAGCTCACCCTTTCTGCAGGGGGCGAATCCCCGAAAAGAAAAACTGTTTTTT
CDR3: CASSPFLQGANPRKEKLFF

size: NA
V: TRBV6-5
J: TRBJ1-1
D: NA
DNA: TGTGCCAGCTCTATAGGACAGATGAACACTGAAGCTTTCTTT
CDR3: CASSIGQMNTEAFF

size: NA
V: TRBV19
J: TRBJ1-5
D: NA
DNA: TGTGCCAGTAGTGGCCTTAGACAGGCTTCCAATCAGCCCCAGCATTTT
CDR3: CASSGLRQASNQPQHF

size: NA
V: TRBV5-4
J: TRBJ2-7
D: NA
DNA: TGTGCCAGCAGCACCCTCCGGGGGACCGACGAGCAGTACTTC
CDR3: CASSTLRGTDEQYF

size: NA
V: TRBV19
J: TRBJ2-2
D: TRBD2
DNA: TGTGCCAGTATTTCGGCCGACGCGGGGGGTTATACTGGGGAGCTGTTTTTT
CDR3: CASISADAGGYTGELFF

size: NA
V: TRBV30
J: TRBJ1-5
D: TRBD1
DNA: TGTGCCTGGAGTGCCAGGGGGAATCAGCGCCAGCATTTT
CDR3: CAWSARGNQRQHF

size: NA
V: TRBV27
J: TRBJ1-6
D: NA
DNA: TGTGCCAGCGGAAGGAGCTCCTATAATTCACCCCTCCACTTT
CDR3: CASGRSSYNSPLHF

size: NA
V: TRBV10-3
J: TRBJ2-7
D: TRBD1
DNA: TGTGCCATCAGGGACAGGGAGTTCGACGAGCAGTACTTC
CDR3: CAIRDREFDEQYF

size: NA
V: TRBV2
J: TRBJ1-1
D: NA
DNA: TGTGCCACCCAGCCGGAAGGGGGCACTGAAGCTTTCTTT
CDR3: CATQPEGGTEAFF

size: NA
V: TRBV27
J: TRBJ1-6
D: NA
DNA: TGTGCCAGCAGGCACTACAGGGTACTAAATTCACCCCTCCACTTT
CDR3: CASRHYRVLNSPLHF

size: NA
V: TRBV6-1
J: TRBJ2-3
D: TRBD1
DNA: TGTGCCAGCAGTGAATACGGTGGAACAGGGGCCACATACACAGATACGCAGTATTTT
CDR3: CASSEYGGTGATYTDTQYF

size: few
V: TRBV5-1
J: TRBJ1-1
D: NA
DNA: TGCGCCAGCAGCTTGATTGGGAGGGGAAGCACTGAAGCTTTCTTT
CDR3: CASSLIGRGSTEAFF

size: NA
V: TRBV6-5
J: TRBJ1-2
D: NA
DNA: TGTGCCAGCAGTTACGGGGGCAGGGGTACCTATGGCTACACCTTC
CDR3: CASSYGGRGTYGYTF

size: NA
V: TRBV5-1
J: TRBJ2-5
D: TRBD2
DNA: TGCGCCAGCAGCTTGGGAGGTAGCGGGGGAGGCCCAAACCAAGAGACCCAGTACTTC
CDR3: CASSLGGSGGGPNQETQYF

size: NA
V: TRBV7-3
J: TRBJ2-1
D: NA
DNA: TGTGCCAGCAGCTTAAGGGGCTCAAGGTACAATGAGCAGTTCTTC
CDR3: CASSLRGSRYNEQFF

size: NA
V: TRBV18
J: TRBJ1-1
D: NA
DNA: TGTGCCAGCTCATTAAGGGGTAACACTGAAGCTTTCTTT
CDR3: CASSLRGNTEAFF

size: NA
V: TRBV19
J: TRBJ2-7
D: TRBD2
DNA: TGTGCCAGTACAGGAGCGGGGGGACACTACGAGCAGTACTTC
CDR3: CASTGAGGHYEQYF

size: NA
V: TRBV5-1
J: TRBJ2-2
D: TRBD1
DNA: TGCGCCAGCAGCGAGGGACAGGGTGGAGTCGGGGAGCTGTTTTTT
CDR3: CASSEGQGGVGELFF

size: NA
V: TRBV2
J: TRBJ1-6
D: TRBD1
DNA: TGTGCCAGCAGTCCACAGGGGGGCAAGAATAATTCACCCCTCCACTTT
CDR3: CASSPQGGKNNSPLHF

size: NA
V: TRBV5-1
J: TRBJ2-2
D: TRBD1
DNA: TGCGCCAGCAGCCCCCGGGACAGGCTGAACACCGGGGAGCTGTTTTTT
CDR3: CASSPRDRLNTGELFF

size: once
V: TRBV6-5
J: TRBJ1-2
D: NA
DNA: TGTGCCAGCAGTAAACAGGGTGGGGACTATGGCTACACCTTC
CDR3: CASSKQGGDYGYTF

size: NA
V: TRBV7-2
J: TRBJ2-6
D: TRBD2
DNA: TGTGCCAGCAGCTTTCGGGGGGAAGGTTCTGGGGCCAACGTCCTGACTTTC
CDR3: CASSFRGEGSGANVLTF

size: once
V: TRBV19
J: TRBJ1-2
D: NA
DNA: TGTGCCAGTTCGGGCTATGGCTACACCTTC
CDR3: CASSGYGYTF

size: once
V: TRBV25-1
J: TRBJ2-7
D: NA
DNA: TGTGCCAGCAGTGAAAACAGCCCCTACGAGCAGTACTTC
CDR3: CASSENSPYEQYF

size: NA
V: TRBV19
J: TRBJ1-3
D: NA
DNA: TGTGCCAGTAGTAAACAGGGAGTAGTCTCTGGAAACACCATATATTTT
CDR3: CASSKQGVVSGNTIYF

size: NA
V: TRBV28
J: TRBJ2-1
D: TRBD1
DNA: TGTGCCAGCAGTTGGGGGACAGGGGCCAGTGAGCAGTTCTTC
CDR3: CASSWGTGASEQFF

size: NA
V: TRBV5-3
J: TRBJ2-2
D: TRBD1
DNA: TGTGCCAGAAGCCGGACAGGGGGAAACACCGGGGAGCTGTTTTTT
CDR3: CARSRTGGNTGELFF

size: once
V: TRBV2
J: TRBJ1-5
D: NA
DNA: TGTGCCAGCAGTGAGGAGGGCAATCAGCCCCAGCATTTT
CDR3: CASSEEGNQPQHF

size: few
V: TRBV5-1
J: TRBJ1-2
D: NA
DNA: TGCGCCAGCAGCTTGGCCGTGGCAACTAATGGCTACACCTTC
CDR3: CASSLAVATNGYTF

size: few
V: TRBV7-3
J: TRBJ2-7
D: TRBD1
DNA: TGTGCCAGCGGCGACAGGGGGGGTGGCGAGCAGTACTTC
CDR3: CASGDRGGGEQYF

size: few
V: TRBV4-1
J: TRBJ1-2
D: NA
DNA: TGCGCCAGCAGCCAAGACCGGGAACTCGGATATGGCTACACCTTC
CDR3: CASSQDRELGYGYTF

size: NA
V: TRBV28
J: TRBJ2-7
D: NA
DNA: TGTGCCAGCAGTCCCCTAGCCTCACCCTACGAGCAGTACTTC
CDR3: CASSPLASPYEQYF

size: NA
V: TRBV5-1
J: TRBJ1-1
D: TRBD1
DNA: TGCGCCAGCAGCCGGGACAGTATGAACACTGAAGCTTTCTTT
CDR3: CASSRDSMNTEAFF

size: once
V: TRBV30
J: TRBJ1-2
D: NA
DNA: TGTGCCTGGAGTGCACTAGGGTATGGCTACACCTTC
CDR3: CAWSALGYGYTF

size: once
V: TRBV7-6
J: TRBJ1-4
D: TRBD1
DNA: TGTGCCAGCAGCCTGGGGACAGCAACTAATGAAAAACTGTTTTTT
CDR3: CASSLGTATNEKLFF

size: NA
V: TRBV6-5
J: TRBJ1-2
D: NA
DNA: TGTGCCAGCAGTTACTCGGGAGGGAACTATGGCTACACCTTC
CDR3: CASSYSGGNYGYTF

size: NA
V: TRBV9
J: TRBJ2-2
D: NA
DNA: TGTGCCAGCAGCGCGACAGGGAACACCGGGGAGCTGTTTTTT
CDR3: CASSATGNTGELFF

size: NA
V: TRBV11-2
J: TRBJ1-3
D: TRBD1
DNA: TGTGCCAGCAGCCCATGGACAGGGGGCGATGGAAACACCATATATTTT
CDR3: CASSPWTGGDGNTIYF